This passage covers 6 T cell receptor beta chains from one sample sequenced in a study of cytomegalovirus exposure and HLA in healthy donors. TCRdb keeps only in-frame clones here, not all; method: immunoSEQ multiplex PCR. The repertoire holds roughly 150,000 clones, with roughly 79% as singletons. Sequencing was done on a sample of PBMCs. These receptors were collected from a man younger than 40 in good health and CMV-seropositive.

The V gene is TRBV6-6, the J gene TRBJ2-7, with 8 bases aligning to TRBD2. Germline V gene sequence: CDR1 MNHNY, CDR2 SVGAGI (reference sequence). This CDR3 contains 15 residues. V lost 3 bases to trimming and J lost 7 bases; unmatched junction nucleotides: 11. As DNA, the CDR3 is TGTGCCAGCAGTTATCGGATGCGGGGGGCTGGTGAGCAGTACTTC. It yields the protein CASSYRMRGAGEQYF.

The J gene is TRBJ2-7, the V gene TRBV7-8; 7 bases map to TRBD1. CDR1 and CDR2 from the germline V gene are SGHVS and FQNEAQ. The CDR3 is 17 residues long. J gave up 3 bases and V 1 base, and 12 bases lay outside the gene matches. CDR3 nucleotide sequence: TGTGCCAGCAGCTTAGAAAACAGGGGAAATCATCACTACGAGCAGTACTTC. This sequence encodes CASSLENRGNHHYEQYF. Complete variable domain (other parts from reference TRBV7-8 and TRBJ2-7): GAGVSQSPRYKVAKRGQDVALRCDPISGHVSLFWYQQALGQGPEFLTYFQNEAQLDKSGLPSDRFFAERPEGSVSTLKIQRTQQEDSAVYLCASSLENRGNHHYEQYFGPGTRLTVT.

V usage is TRBV9 and J usage is TRBJ2-7; possible D gene TRBD1, 6 bases. The CDR3 loop spans 15 amino acids. Per the germline V gene, CDR1 is SGDLS and CDR2 is YYNGEE. Trimming removed 4 bases at V and 1 base at J, with 15 bases between. The CDR3 sequence is CASSPGTFLSYEQYF. CDR3 nucleotides: TGTGCCAGCAGCCCTGGGACATTTCTATCCTACGAGCAGTACTTC.

The chain combines TRBV2 with TRBJ1-5; no reliable D call. Germline V lookup: CDR1 SNHLY, CDR2 FYNNEI. The CDR3 length is 13 residues. CDR3 protein: CAAGSRSNQPQHF. In nucleotides, the CDR3 is TGTGCAGCGGGCAGCCGGAGCAATCAGCCCCAGCATTTT.

The chain has TRBV9 and TRBJ2-1, with 11 bases aligning to TRBD2. Germline lookup yields CDR1 SGDLS and CDR2 YYNGEE. V shed 3 bases and J 6 bases; nucleotides not matched to a gene: 5. This CDR3 contains 15 residues. The CDR3 here is CASSASGTSGNEQFF. The CDR3 bases are TGTGCCAGCAGCGCCTCCGGGACTAGCGGCAATGAGCAGTTCTTC.

The J gene is TRBJ1-3, the V gene TRBV6-6; 8 nucleotides match TRBD1. Germline loops: CDR1 MNHNY, CDR2 SVGAGI (reference sequence). After removal of 5 bases from V and 4 bases from J, the junction contained 10 bases not matched to a gene. The CDR3 has 16 residues. The CDR3 bases are TGTGCCAGCAGTCTCACCCAGGGGGCTCCAGGAAACACCATATATTTT. It translates to CASSLTQGAPGNTIYF.